This TCR beta chain derives from a study of siplizumab effects on memory and regulatory T cells (dated by TCRdb to about 2019). As for the study more broadly: The study looked at the effect of siplizumab, an anti-CD2 antibody, on alloreactive T-cell subsets in allogeneic mixed lymphocyte reactions made from human PBMCs.

What the authors observed across the whole study: Siplizumab significantly reduced the cumulative frequency of alloreactive sequences traceable to unstimulated CD4+ memory T cells. In reactions with siplizumab, an average of approximately 69% of mappable alloreactive CD4+ clones were Treg-derived, compared with roughly 30% in control reactions. For roughly 80-95% of proliferating CD4+ or CD8+ clones, no naive or memory phenotype could be assigned. The suppressive function of proliferating Tregs from siplizumab cultures was not functionally confirmed. Greater diversity appeared to be present in unstimulated naive T cells than in memory T cells, and a substantial contribution to the alloresponse seemed to be made by naive cells. Because sequences at frequencies below about 10^-5 were poorly captured, only a minor fraction of alloreactive clones could be mapped back to unstimulated subsets.

Sorted unstimulated T cells and proliferating T cells recovered from mixed lymphocyte reactions underwent TCRbeta CDR3 sequencing. Fresh whole blood from around 11 HLA-typed healthy donors was used to isolate PBMCs. Trimming leaves V shorter by 5 bases and J shorter by 10 bases, with the junction holding 6 bases beyond the gene matches. From a lookup of the germline V gene, CDR1 and CDR2 are KGHSH and LQKENI. The CDR3 measures 12 amino acids from cysteine to phenylalanine. Just CDR3 DNA is preserved here, 36 bases in frame from base 1. Library preparation used the immunoSEQ multiplex PCR assay. Some 100,000 TCR templates per sample were assayed by the deep sequencing platform. Genomic DNA extracted from sorted T cells was the material used for TCRbeta CDR3 sequencing. On the study's bioinformatics: The R programming language was used for clonal analysis of TCRbeta CDR3 data. Comparing unstimulated samples against CFSE-low samples taken after the reaction was how alloreactive CD4+ and CD8+ clones were defined. Regulatory or non-regulatory origin was assigned to alloreactive CD4+ clones by matching of sequences to sorted unstimulated Treg and non-Treg repertoires. In its TCRdb copy, this immuneACCESS table keeps in-frame sequences only and misses some clones. Where compared with another copy, unresolved V genes explain less than half of these, and the others have no known cause. V and J calls and clone size are given by that table; D and trimming were obtained from the DNA. The sample table contains tens of thousands of clones; only one count was recorded for under 95% of them. The top ten clonotypes cover approximately 7.1% of the sample.

About this clone: Its antigen is currently not known. Base qualities were left out, and no much larger clone turns up one base away.

Sequenced sample: CD8+ T cells sorted from blood. This sequence uses TRBV18 and TRBJ1-1; TRBD1 aligns with 8 central bases. This clonotype originated in a human donor in good health. The sequence in DNA is TGTGCCAGCTCAGACGGACAGGGAGTAGCTTTCTTT. Its protein is CASSDGQGVAFF.